The source of this T cell receptor beta chain is a study of T cell repertoires in cytomegalovirus infection. TCRdb used MiXCR to reprocess the reads, holding one entry per CDR3 protein. The sample lists about 310,000 distinct CDR3 sequences, roughly 16% seen once, with about 12% in the top ten. Notes on the study in general: The ex vivo response showed dominance by HLA-C-restricted CMV-specific TCR beta clonotypes. Cumulative frequency (of public TCR beta family members) identified carriers of CMV plus the relevant HLA.

V was pared by 10 bases and J by 0 bases, with 5 bases of the junction left unmatched. The CDR3 has 14 residues. CDR1 and CDR2 (germline): SGHTA, FQGNSA. This clonotype has a count of ten or more. The antigen is undetermined. J is TRBJ1-2 and V is TRBV7-2; TRBD1 aligns across 10 bases. This receptor was identified in a human donor in good health (CMV status not recorded). Some clones in this sample may be carry-over from other donors' samples. Material for sequencing was PBMCs. CDR3 loop: CAITGTGANYGYTF. The DNA for the CDR3 is TGTGCCATCACTGGGACAGGGGCTAACTATGGCTACACCTTC.